This TCR beta chain comes out of a study of T cell changes during pregnancy in multiple sclerosis. The table came from immunoSEQ multiplex PCR; TCRdb's copy has only in-frame clones and leaves some out. The sample carries fewer than 140,000 clones, more than 80% recorded once. V shed 5 bases and J 5 bases; nucleotides not matched to a gene: 8. This CDR3 region has 14 residues. Germline V lookup: CDR1 MDHEN, CDR2 SYDVKM. The sample was peripheral blood, taken before pregnancy. The V and J genes are TRBV28 and TRBJ1-2; 7 positions match TRBD1. This sequence originates from a female donor with multiple sclerosis, enrolled in a pregnancy study. In DNA form, the CDR3 reads TGTGCCAGCAGTCCCCCACAGGGGAATTATGGCTACACCTTC. Its protein is CASSPPQGNYGYTF.